A selection of T cell receptor beta chains follows, all from one sample in a study of regulatory T cells in long-lasting Graves disease. From the multiplex PCR reads, TCRdb called clonotypes with MiXCR, one entry per CDR3 protein. Of roughly 450,000 distinct CDR3 sequences in the sample, 23% were seen once. The specimen comprised peripheral blood mononuclear cells (PBMCs), sampled when the disease was refractory, from a patient treated with antithyroid drugs. Receptors were obtained from a female donor with Graves disease. The CDR3 runs from the conserved cysteine through the conserved F or W. The D gene is left open where the match is weak. A row's size may be missing; if present it is once, few, many or a size class.

d_call	v_call	clone_size	j_call	cdr3_nt	cdr3_aa
TRBD1	TRBV5-6	NA	TRBJ2-7	TGTGCCAGCAGCCTTCCCGGACAGGACTTCTACGAGCAGTACTTC	CASSLPGQDFYEQYF
TRBD1	TRBV7-9	NA	TRBJ1-2	TGTGCCAGCAGCTTAGAGGCAGGGGGGTATGGCTACACCTTC	CASSLEAGGYGYTF
NA	TRBV28	many	TRBJ2-5	TGTGCCAGCAGGCCCGGGGTGGTTGAGACCCAGTACTTC	CASRPGVVETQYF
TRBD1	TRBV29-1	NA	TRBJ2-4	TGCAGCGTCAGGACAGGTTCCAAAAACATTCAGTACTTC	CSVRTGSKNIQYF
NA	TRBV11-2	NA	TRBJ1-5	TGTGCCAGCAGCTTAGCGTTGGATCAGCCCCAGCATTTT	CASSLALDQPQHF
NA	TRBV6-5	NA	TRBJ1-2	TGTGCCAGCAGTTACGGTCTCGGCAGAGCGAACTATGGCTACACCTTC	CASSYGLGRANYGYTF
NA	TRBV5-6	few	TRBJ2-7	TGTGCCAGCAGCTTGGCAGTCGGCGAGCAGTACTTC	CASSLAVGEQYF
NA	TRBV2	few	TRBJ2-2	TGTGCCAGCAGAAGGGGGTTCGACACCGGGGAGCTGTTTTTT	CASRRGFDTGELFF
NA	TRBV14	NA	TRBJ2-7	TGTGCCAGCAGCCAAGTTTGGGGCTCCTACGAGCAGTACTTC	CASSQVWGSYEQYF
TRBD2	TRBV4-2	once	TRBJ2-7	TGTGCCAACAGCCATACCCGGGGGACTAGGAAATACGAGCAGTACTTC	CANSHTRGTRKYEQYF
TRBD1	TRBV7-3	NA	TRBJ1-1	TGTGCCAGCAGCTTAGAGGGGGCAACAACTGAAGCTTTCTTT	CASSLEGATTEAFF
NA	TRBV7-8	many	TRBJ1-2	TGTGCCAGCAGCCTCCGCGGGACTAACTATGGCTACACCTTC	CASSLRGTNYGYTF
TRBD2	TRBV29-1	few	TRBJ2-5	TGCAGCGTTGCCGGGACGGGGGGAGGGGAGACCCAGTACTTC	CSVAGTGGGETQYF
NA	TRBV5-6	few	TRBJ1-1	TGTGCCAGCAGCTTAGATTCGGACACTGAAGCTTTCTTT	CASSLDSDTEAFF
TRBD2	TRBV12-3/TRBV12-4	many	TRBJ2-7	TGTGCCAGCAGCCCGGGACTAGCGGGAGGGCTCTCCTACGAGCAGTACTTC	CASSPGLAGGLSYEQYF